The sequence of this T cell receptor (beta chain) was determined in a study of T-cell reconstitution after alpha-beta-depleted transplantation in children. This CDR3 contains 19 residues. The V segment lost 3 bases and the J segment 0 bases; nucleotides outside the gene matches: 9. Germline CDR1 LGHNA, CDR2 YSLEER. Molecular barcoding with unique molecular identifiers was used for the TCRbeta library. Via MiXCR, TCRdb re-called the PCR reads, giving one row per CDR3 protein. This sample has about 610,000 distinct CDR3 sequences; about 10% occur once, and the top ten carry less than 5%. This clonotype was seen many times.

The specimen comprised PBMCs from the stem cell graft donor, sampled from the stem cell graft. The rearrangement joins TRBV4-3 to TRBJ2-1; 12 bases align to TRBD2. The TCR sequence derives from a human donor who donated a stem cell graft to a child with acute myeloid leukemia. In DNA form, the CDR3 reads TGCGCCAGCAGCCATTCGGGGACTAGCGGGTTGAGCTCCTACAATGAGCAGTTCTTC. Amino acid sequence: CASSHSGTSGLSSYNEQFF.